A selection of T cell receptor beta chains follows, all from one sample in a study of tissue T cells after allogeneic stem cell transplantation. Here immunoSEQ multiplex PCR was the method, and the copy in TCRdb shows in-frame clones only, minus some. This table holds 25,000 to 30,000 clones, over 75% found once. The sample here was blood, taken before transplantation. The receptors stem from a woman aged 18 to 55 who later had graft-versus-host disease after an allogeneic stem cell transplant. Both conserved end residues are part of each CDR3. D genes are given only for firm matches. Rows may omit the clone size; those that give it use once, few, many or a size class.

>TRBV2|TRBJ2-1|-|16|-
TGTGCCAGCAGTGAAGCTATGCGCGACCGCTACAATGAGCAGTTCTTC
CASSEAMRDRYNEQFF
>TRBV7-8|TRBJ2-1|-|15|TRBD2
TGTGCCAGCATTCTAGCGGGAGCCAATTACAATGAGCAGTTCTTC
CASILAGANYNEQFF
>TRBV11-2|TRBJ2-1|-|13|-
TGTGCCAGCAGCCCCCGCCCGGGGAATGAGCAGTTCTTC
CASSPRPGNEQFF
>TRBV7-8|TRBJ1-1|-|14|-
TGTGCCAGCAGCTTACTCCGGATGAACACTGAAGCTTTCTTT
CASSLLRMNTEAFF
>TRBV15|TRBJ2-7|-|15|TRBD2
TGTGCCACCAGCATCCCCTTAGCGGGAGTGTCTGGGCAGTACTTC
CATSIPLAGVSGQYF
>TRBV7-6|TRBJ2-1|-|18|TRBD1
TGTGCCAGCAGCTCTTACTTGACAGGGCAGGCAGGCTACAATGAGCAGTTCTTC
CASSSYLTGQAGYNEQFF
>TRBV4-2|TRBJ1-1|-|16|-
TGTGCCAGCAGCCAATTTATTCTTGGGGCGAACACTGAAGCTTTCTTT
CASSQFILGANTEAFF
>TRBV15|TRBJ2-6|-|16|-
TGTGCCACCAGCAACGGACAGTTCTCTGGGGCCAACGTCCTGACTTTC
CATSNGQFSGANVLTF
>TRBV4-2|TRBJ2-1|-|14|-
TGTGCCAGCAGCCAATACTCTGGGGGAAATGAGCAGTTCTTC
CASSQYSGGNEQFF
>TRBV6-2/TRBV6-3|TRBJ1-1|-|15|-
TGTGCCAGCAGTTCGTGGACGAAAAGGAACACTGAAGCTTTCTTT
CASSSWTKRNTEAFF
>TRBV2|TRBJ1-1|-|15|-
TGTGCCAGCAGTGGATTATGGGGGGTTCGGACTGAAGCTTTCTTT
CASSGLWGVRTEAFF
>TRBV6-5|TRBJ2-7|-|14|-
TGTGCCAGCAGTTACGGGACAAAACCCTACGAGCAGTACTTC
CASSYGTKPYEQYF
>TRBV5-4|TRBJ2-3|-|16|TRBD2
TGTGCCAGCAGGGTGGGACTAGCGGGGACCACAGATACGCAGTATTTT
CASRVGLAGTTDTQYF
>TRBV27|TRBJ2-7|-|16|TRBD1
TGTGCCAGCAGTTTACGGGACAGGGGGCGCCCCTACGAGCAGTACTTC
CASSLRDRGRPYEQYF
>TRBV3-1/TRBV3-2|TRBJ2-2|-|13|-
TGTGCCAGCACCCAACGTGGCACCGGGGAGCTGTTTTTT
CASTQRGTGELFF
>TRBV6-6|TRBJ1-5|-|15|-
TGTGCCAGCAGTTACACGTCTGGGGGAGGTCAGCCCCAGCATTTT
CASSYTSGGGQPQHF
>TRBV30|TRBJ2-6|-|18|TRBD2
TGTGCCTGGCGGGGACGGGAGGGTAAGGTGGCTGGGGCCAACGTCCTGACTTTC
CAWRGREGKVAGANVLTF
>TRBV2|TRBJ2-7|-|12|TRBD1
TGTGCCAGCGGGGACAGGGAGGTCGCGCAGTACTTC
CASGDREVAQYF
>TRBV5-1|TRBJ2-2|-|16|TRBD1
TGCGCCAGCAGCTCCACGGGACAGACGAACACCGGGGAGCTGTTTTTT
CASSSTGQTNTGELFF
>TRBV30|TRBJ1-1|-|13|-
TGTGCCTGGACAGGACGGGCCAACACTGAAGCTTTCTTT
CAWTGRANTEAFF
>TRBV5-1|TRBJ2-6|few|15|-
TGCGCCAGCAGCTTGGCACTCTCTGGGGCCAACGTCCTGACTTTC
CASSLALSGANVLTF
>TRBV7-9|TRBJ2-7|-|16|-
TGTGCCAGCAGCTCCCCTGACAGTTCGAGAATCTACGAGCAGTACTTC
CASSSPDSSRIYEQYF
>TRBV7-2|TRBJ2-7|-|15|-
TGTGCCAGCAGCTTAGCCGGGGCCGTCTCCTACGAGCAGTACTTC
CASSLAGAVSYEQYF
>TRBV6-5|TRBJ1-1|-|14|-
TGTGCCAGCAGTTACGGACAGCTTTACACTGAAGCTTTCTTT
CASSYGQLYTEAFF
>TRBV6-2/TRBV6-3|TRBJ1-5|-|15|-
TGTGCCAGCAGTTACATGGGCTCGGCCAATCAGCCCCAGCATTTT
CASSYMGSANQPQHF
>TRBV5-4|TRBJ1-1|-|13|-
TGTGCCAGCAGCTCGACAGTGAACACTGAAGCTTTCTTT
CASSSTVNTEAFF
>TRBV28|TRBJ2-1|-|14|TRBD1
TGTGCCAGCAGACAGGGGGCCGCCTACAATGAGCAGTTCTTC
CASRQGAAYNEQFF
>TRBV7-2|TRBJ2-5|-|15|TRBD1
TGTGCCAGCAGCTTCACAGGGGGTCCCCAAGAGACCCAGTACTTC
CASSFTGGPQETQYF
>TRBV2|TRBJ1-1|few|13|-
TGTGCCAGCAGTCAGGGGTTGGAAACTGAAGCTTTCTTT
CASSQGLETEAFF